This T cell receptor beta chain was identified in a study of T cells in Graves' hyperthyroidism and ophthalmopathy. It was RNA transcripts that yielded the amplified TCR beta CDR3 regions. Carried out on the TCR CDR3, a first-round RT-PCR used the HTBI primer set. One entry per CDR3 protein, called by TCRdb with MiXCR from the multiplex PCR reads. The sample consists of roughly 300,000 distinct CDR3 sequences, approximately 13% of them appearing once. Each 10 ml fresh peripheral blood draw supplied the PBMCs. This clonotype was found many times. The CDR3 covers 13 residues. The germline V and J ends were trimmed by 2 bases and 5 bases, with 10 bases remaining between them. Looked up from germline, CDR1 is DFQATT and CDR2 is SNEGSKA (reference sequence).

The chain is built from TRBV20-1 and TRBJ2-4; D perhaps matches TRBD2 (5 bases). The material sequenced was blood. This receptor was obtained from a woman aged 25 to 39 with Graves' hyperthyroidism. The CDR3: CSARQAGENIQYF. CDR3 DNA: TGCAGTGCTAGACAGGCCGGGGAAAACATTCAGTACTTC.